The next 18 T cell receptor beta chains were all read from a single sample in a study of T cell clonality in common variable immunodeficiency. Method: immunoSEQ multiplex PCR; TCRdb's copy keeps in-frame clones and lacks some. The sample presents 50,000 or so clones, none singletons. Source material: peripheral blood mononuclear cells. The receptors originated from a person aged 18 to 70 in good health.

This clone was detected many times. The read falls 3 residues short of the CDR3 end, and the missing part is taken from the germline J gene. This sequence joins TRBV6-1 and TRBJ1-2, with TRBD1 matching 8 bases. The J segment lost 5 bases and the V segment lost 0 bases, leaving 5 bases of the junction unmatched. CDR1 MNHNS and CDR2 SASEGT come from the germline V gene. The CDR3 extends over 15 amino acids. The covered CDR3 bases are TGTGCCAGCAGTGAAGCAACAGGGGGTTTTTATGGC. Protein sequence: CASSEATGGFYG. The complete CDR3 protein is CASSEATGGFYGYTF.

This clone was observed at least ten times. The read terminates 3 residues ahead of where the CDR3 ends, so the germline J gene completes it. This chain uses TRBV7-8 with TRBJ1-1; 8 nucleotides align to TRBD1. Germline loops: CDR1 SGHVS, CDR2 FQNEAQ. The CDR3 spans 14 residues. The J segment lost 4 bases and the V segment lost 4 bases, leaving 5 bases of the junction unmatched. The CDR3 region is CASSSQGGGTEAFF. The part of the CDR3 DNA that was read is TGTGCCAGCAGCTCACAGGGGGGAGGCACTGAA.

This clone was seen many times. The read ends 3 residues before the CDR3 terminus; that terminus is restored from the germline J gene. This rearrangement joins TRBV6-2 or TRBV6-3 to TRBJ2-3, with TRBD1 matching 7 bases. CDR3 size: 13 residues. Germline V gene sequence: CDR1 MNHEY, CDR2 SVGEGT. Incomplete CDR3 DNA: TGTGCCAGCATCGGACAGGTCCAAGAGACG. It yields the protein CASIGQVQET. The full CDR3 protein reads CASIGQVQETQYF.

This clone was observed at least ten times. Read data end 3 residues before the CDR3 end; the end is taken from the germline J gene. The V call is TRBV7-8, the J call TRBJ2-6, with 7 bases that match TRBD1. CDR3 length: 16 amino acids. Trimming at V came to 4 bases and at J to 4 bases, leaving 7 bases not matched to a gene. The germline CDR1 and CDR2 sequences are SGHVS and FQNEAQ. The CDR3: CASSYQQGLGANVLTF. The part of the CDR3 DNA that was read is TGTGCCAGCAGCTACCAACAGGGGTTAGGGGCCAACGTC.

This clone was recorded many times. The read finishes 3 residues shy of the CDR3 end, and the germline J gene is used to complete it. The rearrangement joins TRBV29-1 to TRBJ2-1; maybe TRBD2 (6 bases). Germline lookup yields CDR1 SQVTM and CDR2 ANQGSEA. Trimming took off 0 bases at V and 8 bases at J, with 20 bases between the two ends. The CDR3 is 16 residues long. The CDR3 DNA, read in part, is TGCAGCGTTGAAGACGCGTACCGCACAACGGGGGATGAG. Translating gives CSVEDAYRTTGDE. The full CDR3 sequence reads CSVEDAYRTTGDEQFF.

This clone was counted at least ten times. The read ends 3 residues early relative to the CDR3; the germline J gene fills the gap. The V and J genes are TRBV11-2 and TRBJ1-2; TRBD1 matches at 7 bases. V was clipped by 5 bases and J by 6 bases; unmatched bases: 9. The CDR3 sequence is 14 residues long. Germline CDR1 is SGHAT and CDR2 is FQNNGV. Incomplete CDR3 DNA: TGTGCCAGCAGCCCCCTCCGGGACAGACATGGC. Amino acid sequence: CASSPLRDRHG. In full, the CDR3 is CASSPLRDRHGYTF.

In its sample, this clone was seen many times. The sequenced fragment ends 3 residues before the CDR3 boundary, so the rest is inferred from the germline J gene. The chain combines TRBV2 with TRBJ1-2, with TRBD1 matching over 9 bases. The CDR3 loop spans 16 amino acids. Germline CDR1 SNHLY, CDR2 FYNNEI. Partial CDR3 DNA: TGTGCCAGCATCAATGGGGGACAGGGTGGAGGATCAGGC. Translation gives CASINGGQGGGSG. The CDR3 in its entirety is CASINGGQGGGSGYTF.

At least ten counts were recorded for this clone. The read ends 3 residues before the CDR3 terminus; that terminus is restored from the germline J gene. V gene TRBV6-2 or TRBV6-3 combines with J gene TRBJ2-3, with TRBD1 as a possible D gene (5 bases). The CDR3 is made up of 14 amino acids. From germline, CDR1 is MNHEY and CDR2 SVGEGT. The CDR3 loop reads CASMVKGWLETQYF. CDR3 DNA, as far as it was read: TGTGCCAGCATGGTGAAGGGGTGGTTAGAGACG.

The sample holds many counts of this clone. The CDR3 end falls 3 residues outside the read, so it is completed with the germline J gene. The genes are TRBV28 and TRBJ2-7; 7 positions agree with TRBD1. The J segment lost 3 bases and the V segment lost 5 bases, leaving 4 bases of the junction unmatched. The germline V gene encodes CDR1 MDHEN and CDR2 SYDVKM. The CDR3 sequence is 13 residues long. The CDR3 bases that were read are TGTGCCAGCAGTCCACAGGGGAACTACGAG. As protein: CASSPQGNYE. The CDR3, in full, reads CASSPQGNYEQYF.

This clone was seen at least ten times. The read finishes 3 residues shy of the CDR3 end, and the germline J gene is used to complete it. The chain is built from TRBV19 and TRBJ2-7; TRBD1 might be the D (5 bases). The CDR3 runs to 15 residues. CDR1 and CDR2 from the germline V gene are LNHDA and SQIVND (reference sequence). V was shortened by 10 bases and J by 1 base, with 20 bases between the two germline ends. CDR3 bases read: TGTGCCACCTCAAAATACAGGACCGAATCCTACGAG. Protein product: CATSKYRTESYE. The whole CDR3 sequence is CATSKYRTESYEQYF. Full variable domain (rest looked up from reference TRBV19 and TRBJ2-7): DGGITQSPKYLFRKEGQNVTLSCEQNLNHDAMYWYRQDPGQGLRLIYYSQIVNDFQKGDIAEGYSVSREKKESFPLTVTSAQKNPTAFYLCATSKYRTESYEQYFGPGTRLTVT.

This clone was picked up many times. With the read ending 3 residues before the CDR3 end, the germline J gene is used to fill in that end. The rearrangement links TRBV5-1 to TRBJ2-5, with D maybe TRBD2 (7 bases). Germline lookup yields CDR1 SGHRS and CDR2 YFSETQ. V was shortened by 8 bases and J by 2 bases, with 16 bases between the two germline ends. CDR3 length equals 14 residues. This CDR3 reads CASERGGGQETQYF. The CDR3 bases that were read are TGCGCCAGTGAGAGGGGGGGAGGGCAAGAGACC.

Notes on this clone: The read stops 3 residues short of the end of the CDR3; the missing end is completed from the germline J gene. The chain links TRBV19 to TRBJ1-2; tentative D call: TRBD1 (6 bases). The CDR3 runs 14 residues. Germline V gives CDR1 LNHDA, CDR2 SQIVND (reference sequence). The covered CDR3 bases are TGTGCCAGTAGCCGGACAGCGCTCTCCTACGAC. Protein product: CASSRTALSYD. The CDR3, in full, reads CASSRTALSYDYTF.

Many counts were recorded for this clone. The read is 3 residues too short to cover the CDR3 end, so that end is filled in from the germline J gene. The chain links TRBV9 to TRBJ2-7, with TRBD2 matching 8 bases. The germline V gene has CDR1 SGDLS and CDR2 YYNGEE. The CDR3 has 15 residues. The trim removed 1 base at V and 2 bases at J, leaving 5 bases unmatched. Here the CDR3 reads CASSVSGGLAYEQYF. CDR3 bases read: TGTGCCAGCAGCGTATCGGGGGGGTTGGCCTACGAG.

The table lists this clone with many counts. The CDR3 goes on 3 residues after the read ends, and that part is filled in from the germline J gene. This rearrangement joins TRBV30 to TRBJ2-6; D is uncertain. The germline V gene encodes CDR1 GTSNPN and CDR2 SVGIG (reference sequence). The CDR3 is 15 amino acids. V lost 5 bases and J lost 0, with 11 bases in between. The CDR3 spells CAWAPLASGANVLTF. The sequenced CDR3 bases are TGTGCCTGGGCCCCTCTGGCCTCTGGGGCCAACGTC.

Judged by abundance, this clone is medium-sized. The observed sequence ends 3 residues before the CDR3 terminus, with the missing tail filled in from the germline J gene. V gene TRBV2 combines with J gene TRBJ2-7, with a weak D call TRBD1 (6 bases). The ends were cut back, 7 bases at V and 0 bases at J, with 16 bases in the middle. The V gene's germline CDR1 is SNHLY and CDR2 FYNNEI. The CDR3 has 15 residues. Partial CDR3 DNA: TGTGCCAGCACCCAAATTCGGGACAACTCCTACGAG. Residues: CASTQIRDNSYE. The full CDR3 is CASTQIRDNSYEQYF.

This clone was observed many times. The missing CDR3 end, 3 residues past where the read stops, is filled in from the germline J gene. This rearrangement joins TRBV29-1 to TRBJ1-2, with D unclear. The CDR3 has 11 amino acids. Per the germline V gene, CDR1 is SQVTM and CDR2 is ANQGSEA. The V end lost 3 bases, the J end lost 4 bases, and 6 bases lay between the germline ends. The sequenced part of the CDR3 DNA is TGCAGCGTTGATGCGGGCTATGGC. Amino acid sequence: CSVDAGYG. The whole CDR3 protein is CSVDAGYGYTF. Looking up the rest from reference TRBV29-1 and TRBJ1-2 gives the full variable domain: SAVISQKPSRDICQRGTSLTIQCQVDSQVTMMFWYRQQPGQSLTLIATANQGSEATYESGFVIDKFPISRPNLTFSTLTVSNMSPEDSSIYLCSVDAGYGYTFGSGTRLTVV.

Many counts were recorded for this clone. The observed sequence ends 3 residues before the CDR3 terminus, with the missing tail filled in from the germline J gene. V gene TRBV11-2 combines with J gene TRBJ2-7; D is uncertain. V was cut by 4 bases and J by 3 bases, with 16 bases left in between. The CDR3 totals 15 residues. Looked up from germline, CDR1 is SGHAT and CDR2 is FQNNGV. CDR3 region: CASSSNSLVGYEQYF. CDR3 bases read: TGTGCCAGCAGCTCAAATAGCCTGGTGGGCTACGAG.

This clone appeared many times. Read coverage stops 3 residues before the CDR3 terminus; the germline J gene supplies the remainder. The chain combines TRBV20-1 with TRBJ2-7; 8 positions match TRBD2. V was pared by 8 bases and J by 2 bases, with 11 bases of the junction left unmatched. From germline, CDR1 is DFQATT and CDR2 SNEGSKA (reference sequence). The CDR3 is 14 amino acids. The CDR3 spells CSPRTGGPTYEQYF. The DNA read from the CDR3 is TGCAGTCCAAGAACGGGGGGGCCTACCTACGAG.